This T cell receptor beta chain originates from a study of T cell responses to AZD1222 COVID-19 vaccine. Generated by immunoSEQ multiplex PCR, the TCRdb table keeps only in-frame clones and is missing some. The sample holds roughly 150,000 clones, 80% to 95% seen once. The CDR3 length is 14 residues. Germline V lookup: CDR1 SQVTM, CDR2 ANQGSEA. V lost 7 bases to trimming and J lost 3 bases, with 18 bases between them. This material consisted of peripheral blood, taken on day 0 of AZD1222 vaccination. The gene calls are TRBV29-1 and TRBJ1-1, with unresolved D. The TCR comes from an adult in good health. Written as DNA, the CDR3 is TGCAGCGCCGTGGTGTTTGTTCTGGACACTGAAGCTTTCTTT. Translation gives CSAVVFVLDTEAFF.